This T cell receptor beta chain comes out of a study of shared clonotypes between healthy human individuals. On the study more broadly: The cohort comprised a couple of women and a few men. Their ages spanned 18 to 49 years.

Naive CD8 cells comprised CD45RO-negative, CCR7-positively selected cells, excluding terminally differentiated effector memory CD45RA+ cells. All donors were healthy HIV-negative adults lacking recent acute infections or vaccinations. About this clone: Its antigen remains unknown.

CDR1 is MDHEN, CDR2 SYDVKM, per germline. The CDR3 length is 11 residues. Trimming left V 10 bases short and J 2 bases short, with 9 bases between. The protocol was immunoSEQ multiplex PCR, while the TCRdb copy is restricted to in-frame clones and leaves out a portion. The data hold about 2,200,000 clones, with about 92% observed a single time. Study observations and caveats: The expectation was that sequencing depth would affect clonotype sharing among donors. Though the depth was large, rarefaction showed that sorted-subset sequencing was incomplete.

The gene calls are TRBV28 and TRBJ2-7; D gene ambiguous. This receptor was taken from a man younger than 35 in good health. Some clones in this sample may be carry-over from other donors' samples. The sample consisted of naive CD8+ T cells from PBMCs. The chain's CDR3 is CATISTYEQYF. For the CDR3, the DNA is TGTGCCACCATCTCTACCTACGAGCAGTACTTC.